This is a list of T cell receptor beta chains from one sample in a study of human T cells and chemical hapten exposure. Each CDR3 protein is one row after TCRdb ran MiXCR on the RACE reads. The sample has 80,000 to 100,000 distinct CDR3 sequences, about a tenth seen once. Sequenced material: whole blood, taken in connection with sensitization to the hapten diphenylcyclopropenone (DPC). The receptor set was obtained from a woman aged 25 to 39 with alopecia areata. Some clones in this sample may be carry-over from other donors' samples. Both conserved end residues are part of each CDR3. D genes are given only for firm matches. Not all rows give a size; the values are once, few, many and, for expanded clones, a class.

CDR3 DNA	CDR3 protein	clone size	V gene	J gene	D gene
TGTGCCAGCAGCCCGAGGATGGGCGGGAACACAGATACGCAGTATTTT	CASSPRMGGNTDTQYF	.	TRBV9	TRBJ2-3	.
TGCAGTGCCGCACCGCAGGGGGCGATGGGTTCACCCCTCCACTTT	CSAAPQGAMGSPLHF	few	TRBV20-1	TRBJ1-6	TRBD1
TGTGCCAGCGGTGCTGGGGCCAACGTCCTGACTTTC	CASGAGANVLTF	few	TRBV2	TRBJ2-6	.
TGTGCCAGCAGCCTTGGACAGGGCGGAAGCAATCAGCCCCAGCATTTT	CASSLGQGGSNQPQHF	many	TRBV7-9	TRBJ1-5	TRBD1
TGTGCCAGCTCACCGCCGGGACCGCAGAACACTGAAGCTTTCTTT	CASSPPGPQNTEAFF	.	TRBV18	TRBJ1-1	.
TGCAGTGCCAAACGGACGACAGGGGGCTACGAGCAGTACTTC	CSAKRTTGGYEQYF	few	TRBV20-1	TRBJ2-7	TRBD1
TGTGCCAGCAGCGAAATACAACCCCGCCGGGACAGGGGGTCAGTAAGACAGCCCCAGCATTTT	CASSEIQPRRDRGSVRQPQHF	many	TRBV28	TRBJ1-5	TRBD1
TGTGCCAGCAGCCAAGGTGGGGGCTATCGTGGCTACACCTTC	CASSQGGGYRGYTF	few	TRBV3-1	TRBJ1-2	.
TGTGCCAGCTCATCCGCTAGTCCAGATACGCAGTATTTT	CASSSASPDTQYF	.	TRBV18	TRBJ2-3	.
TGTGCCAGCTCACCACCGGGACTTACTGAGCAGTTCTTC	CASSPPGLTEQFF	many	TRBV18	TRBJ2-1	.
TGTGCCAGCCGAGCGGGAGGGCCAATCAATGAGCAGTTCTTC	CASRAGGPINEQFF	few	TRBV27	TRBJ2-1	TRBD2
TGTGCCAGCAGTTCCTTAGCGGGAGCTGGCAATGAGCAGTTCTTC	CASSSLAGAGNEQFF	many	TRBV7-2	TRBJ2-1	TRBD2
TGTGCCAGCAGCGTGACCCCCAGCCGAGGGGGGGAAGCTTTCTTT	CASSVTPSRGGEAFF	.	TRBV7-2	TRBJ1-1	.
TGTGCCTGGAGCGGGACAGGGTCCAAACTGTTTTTT	CAWSGTGSKLFF	.	TRBV30	TRBJ1-4	TRBD1
TGTGCCAGCACACGGACTAGCAGTTACAATGAGCAGTTCTTC	CASTRTSSYNEQFF	many	TRBV2	TRBJ2-1	TRBD2
TGTGCCAGCAGTTTAGGGCTAGCGGGAGTCGGTGAGCAGTTCTTC	CASSLGLAGVGEQFF	many	TRBV12-3/TRBV12-4	TRBJ2-1	TRBD2
TGTGCCAGCTCACCCCGGACACGCCAAGAGACCCAGTACTTC	CASSPRTRQETQYF	many	TRBV18	TRBJ2-5	.
TGTGCCAGCAGCCAAGGATCCCAGGCAAGGCTAGGTCGGAAACGCACAGATACGCAGTATTTT	CASSQGSQARLGRKRTDTQYF	.	TRBV3-1	TRBJ2-3	.
TGTGCCAGCAGTTTAGACGGACCTAGTTCACCCCTCCACTTT	CASSLDGPSSPLHF	many	TRBV6-2/TRBV6-3	TRBJ1-6	.
TGTGCCAGCTCACCAATGGGGGACACTGAAGCTTTCTTT	CASSPMGDTEAFF	.	TRBV18	TRBJ1-1	.
TGCAGTGCTAGCAATCAAGAGACCCAGTACTTC	CSASNQETQYF	many	TRBV20-1	TRBJ2-5	.
TGCAGTGCCCGCCGGGGAGGGTACGAGCAGTACTTC	CSARRGGYEQYF	.	TRBV20-1	TRBJ2-7	TRBD2
TGTGCCAGCAGCATCCGGGAAAATGAAAAACTGTTTTTT	CASSIRENEKLFF	many	TRBV11-2	TRBJ1-4	.
TGCGCCAGCAGCCAAGAGATTCACTCGAACACTGAAGCTTTCTTT	CASSQEIHSNTEAFF	few	TRBV4-3	TRBJ1-1	.
TGCGCCAGCAGCGCGGGGACAGGGGCTCTTCGTAACTATGGCTACACCTTC	CASSAGTGALRNYGYTF	.	TRBV5-1	TRBJ1-2	TRBD1
TGTGCCAGCGGACCCGGGACAGGGACTTATGAGCAGTTCTTC	CASGPGTGTYEQFF	.	TRBV28	TRBJ2-1	TRBD1
TGCGCCAGCAGCACAACAGGATACGGTGAAAAACTGTTTTTT	CASSTTGYGEKLFF	.	TRBV5-1	TRBJ1-4	.
TGTGCCAGCAGCCCCCGTGGAGCGGGAACCTACAATGAGCAGTTCTTC	CASSPRGAGTYNEQFF	many	TRBV11-2	TRBJ2-1	TRBD2
TGTGCCAGCATGGGACGGTCGAACACCGGGGAGCTGTTTTTT	CASMGRSNTGELFF	few	TRBV2	TRBJ2-2	.
TGCGCCAGCAGCCCCTCACTAGCGGGGGGGCTCGGTGAGCAGTTCTTC	CASSPSLAGGLGEQFF	few	TRBV5-1	TRBJ2-1	TRBD2
TGTGCCAGCAGCTCAGAATACTCCGGGACAGGGGGCTACGAGCAGTACTTC	CASSSEYSGTGGYEQYF	few	TRBV7-6	TRBJ2-7	TRBD1